Listed below are T cell receptor beta chains from one sample, sequenced in a study of CD8 T cells in Susac syndrome. MiXCR, run by TCRdb on the immunoSEQ multiplex PCR reads, gives a single entry per CDR3 protein. The table lists under 350,000 distinct CDR3 sequences, about 90% of them singletons, with about 0.063% in the top ten. The sequencing sample was made of CD4+ T cells from PBMCs. All receptors come from a human donor with multiple sclerosis. The CDR3 runs from the conserved cysteine through the conserved F or W. A D gene is named only where the DNA matches it firmly. Size is omitted from some rows. Given values are once, few, many or a class for expanded clones.

TRBJ2-1,.,TRBD2,TRBV7-2,CASSLGLAGSGEQFF,TGTGCCAGCAGCTTAGGCCTAGCGGGGTCTGGGGAGCAGTTCTTC
TRBJ2-7,.,TRBD1,TRBV2,CASTRDRGNEQYF,TGTGCCAGCACCCGGGACAGGGGCAACGAGCAGTACTTC
TRBJ1-2,once,.,TRBV6-5,CASSSPKRGGYGYTF,TGTGCCAGCAGTTCCCCCAAGAGGGGAGGCTATGGCTACACCTTC
TRBJ1-1,.,TRBD1,TRBV29-1,CSVRTGRNTEAFF,TGCAGCGTGCGGACAGGGAGGAACACTGAAGCTTTCTTT
TRBJ1-4,.,TRBD1,TRBV20-1,CSARSPGTGRSGEKLFF,TGCAGTGCTCGAAGCCCCGGGACAGGGCGATCGGGTGAAAAACTGTTTTTT
TRBJ2-2,.,.,TRBV20-1,CSARDDYRANTGELFF,TGCAGTGCTAGAGATGATTACAGGGCGAACACCGGGGAGCTGTTTTTT
TRBJ1-4,once,.,TRBV7-9,CASSFPRGVSNEKLFF,TGTGCCAGCAGCTTCCCGAGGGGGGTCTCCAATGAAAAACTGTTTTTT
TRBJ1-4,.,.,TRBV7-9,CASSSYAEHEKLFF,TGTGCCAGCAGCTCGTACGCAGAGCATGAAAAACTGTTTTTT
TRBJ2-3,.,.,TRBV7-3,CASSLNGGSMDTQYF,TGTGCCAGCAGCTTAAACGGCGGAAGTATGGATACGCAGTATTTT
TRBJ2-1,.,TRBD1,TRBV20-1,CSARDRQGASNEQFF,TGCAGTGCTAGAGATCGACAGGGGGCCAGCAATGAGCAGTTCTTC
TRBJ1-4,.,.,TRBV12-3/TRBV12-4,CASSFLGNEKLFF,TGTGCCAGCAGTTTCTTAGGGAATGAAAAACTGTTTTTT
TRBJ1-5,.,.,TRBV19,CASSISTTGSNQPQHF,TGTGCCAGTAGTATATCCACAACGGGCAGCAATCAGCCCCAGCATTTT
TRBJ2-7,.,.,TRBV7-2,CASSLERPPYEQYF,TGTGCCAGCAGCTTAGAGAGACCCCCCTACGAGCAGTACTTC
TRBJ2-4,.,TRBD1,TRBV3-1,CASSPASTGVIENIQYF,TGTGCCAGCAGCCCTGCGAGCACAGGGGTTATCGAAAACATTCAGTACTTC
TRBJ2-5,once,TRBD2,TRBV7-7,CASSSASGGETQYF,TGTGCTAGCAGCTCGGCTAGCGGAGGAGAGACCCAGTACTTC
TRBJ1-5,.,TRBD1,TRBV19,CASADRASNQPQHF,TGTGCCAGTGCCGACAGGGCGTCGAATCAGCCCCAGCATTTT
TRBJ1-1,.,.,TRBV6-6,CASSYSDRPNTEAFF,TGTGCCAGCAGTTACTCTGACAGGCCGAACACTGAAGCTTTCTTT
TRBJ1-1,.,TRBD1,TRBV7-2,CASRPRTGGVEAFF,TGTGCCAGCAGGCCTAGAACAGGGGGCGTCGAAGCTTTCTTT
TRBJ1-1,.,.,TRBV13,CASSLVAGVMNTEAFF,TGTGCCAGCAGCTTAGTTGCAGGGGTGATGAACACTGAAGCTTTCTTT
TRBJ2-5,.,.,TRBV2,CASSVAGLQETQYF,TGTGCCAGCAGTGTAGCTGGCCTCCAAGAGACCCAGTACTTC
TRBJ2-7,.,TRBD2,TRBV6-5,CASRYSGRGESYEQYF,TGTGCCAGCAGATATAGCGGGAGGGGGGAATCCTACGAGCAGTACTTC
TRBJ2-7,.,TRBD2,TRBV5-1,CASSSGTISYEQYF,TGCGCCAGCAGCTCGGGGACTATCAGCTACGAGCAGTACTTC
TRBJ2-1,once,TRBD2,TRBV9,CASSAGVGTSGRPYNEQFF,TGTGCCAGCAGCGCCGGGGTTGGGACTAGCGGCCGCCCCTACAATGAGCAGTTCTTC
TRBJ2-1,.,.,TRBV6-1,CATTTTGNEQFF,TGTGCCACCACCACAACTGGAAATGAGCAGTTCTTC
TRBJ1-4,.,.,TRBV5-1,CASSSTAVNEKLFF,TGCGCCAGCAGCTCGACTGCAGTGAATGAAAAACTGTTTTTT
TRBJ1-3,.,.,TRBV6-1,CASSELPSGNTIYF,TGTGCCAGCAGTGAATTGCCATCTGGAAACACCATATATTTT
TRBJ1-2,.,.,TRBV11-2,CASSSTIGGVGYTF,TGTGCCAGCAGCTCCACCATCGGGGGTGTCGGCTACACCTTC
TRBJ2-7,.,TRBD2,TRBV6-1,CASSPRTSGTPGEQYF,TGTGCCAGCAGCCCCCGGACTAGCGGGACCCCGGGAGAGCAGTACTTC
TRBJ2-3,.,.,TRBV11-2,CASSPGWSSDTQYF,TGTGCCAGCAGCCCGGGCTGGTCTTCAGATACGCAGTATTTT
TRBJ2-7,.,.,TRBV7-2,CASSRAPLSEAYEQYF,TGTGCCAGCAGCCGAGCCCCCCTTTCGGAGGCCTACGAGCAGTACTTC
TRBJ2-3,.,.,TRBV10-3,CAISVRGTTDTQYF,TGTGCCATCAGTGTACGGGGAACCACAGATACGCAGTATTTT
TRBJ2-7,.,TRBD1,TRBV18,CASSPGQGLTEQYF,TGTGCCAGCTCACCGGGACAGGGCCTGACCGAGCAGTACTTC
TRBJ1-5,few,.,TRBV6-5,CASSLRQTNQPQHF,TGTGCCAGCAGTTTGCGACAGACCAATCAGCCCCAGCATTTT
TRBJ2-1,.,TRBD1,TRBV6-5,CANRTTDRVGEQFF,TGTGCCAACAGAACAACCGACAGGGTTGGTGAGCAGTTCTTC
TRBJ2-2,.,.,TRBV12-3/TRBV12-4,CASSWQGGTGELFF,TGTGCCAGCAGTTGGCAGGGAGGCACCGGGGAGCTGTTTTTT
TRBJ2-1,.,TRBD2,TRBV5-1,CASSLSRRTSERGGQFF,TGCGCCAGCAGCTTATCCCGACGGACTAGCGAAAGGGGTGGGCAGTTCTTC
TRBJ1-6,.,.,TRBV18,CASSPELTASGSPLHF,TGTGCCAGCTCACCGGAACTAACGGCGAGTGGGTCACCCCTCCACTTT
TRBJ2-3,.,TRBD2,TRBV11-2,CASSFASGVTIDTQYF,TGTGCCAGCAGCTTTGCCAGCGGGGTCACGATCGATACGCAGTATTTT
TRBJ2-5,.,.,TRBV10-2,CASRLEGGEETQYF,TGCGCCAGCAGATTAGAGGGGGGGGAAGAGACCCAGTACTTC
TRBJ2-4,.,.,TRBV7-2,CASSVLGGIQYF,TGTGCCAGCAGCGTCCTGGGGGGCATTCAGTACTTC
TRBJ2-7,.,.,TRBV20-1,CSAHTRPVPPYEQYF,TGCAGTGCTCACACCCGCCCCGTGCCCCCATACGAGCAGTACTTC
TRBJ2-1,once,TRBD2,TRBV11-2,CASSLVIPGGRLNEQFF,TGTGCCAGCAGCTTAGTGATTCCGGGAGGGCGACTTAATGAGCAGTTCTTC
TRBJ2-2,once,.,TRBV7-8,CASSLAATRSGELFF,TGTGCCAGCAGCTTAGCGGCCACCCGAAGCGGGGAGCTGTTTTTT
TRBJ2-6,.,.,TRBV12-1,CASSFGCGVQSSGANVLTF,TGTGCCAGCAGCTTTGGTTGCGGGGTTCAGTCCTCTGGGGCCAACGTCCTGACTTTC
TRBJ2-7,few,TRBD2,TRBV5-1,CASSPRGIAGPAGEQYF,TGCGCCAGCAGCCCTAGGGGAATAGCGGGACCCGCCGGGGAGCAGTACTTC
TRBJ2-1,.,.,TRBV24-1,CATSDDNTGQQFF,TGTGCCACCAGTGATGACAATACCGGGCAGCAGTTCTTC
TRBJ1-2,.,.,TRBV11-2,CASSRFRGRDYGYTF,TGTGCCAGCAGCCGCTTCAGGGGTAGGGATTATGGCTACACCTTC
TRBJ2-7,.,TRBD2,TRBV30,CAWSPGTSYEQYF,TGTGCCTGGAGCCCCGGGACTAGCTACGAGCAGTACTTC
TRBJ2-3,.,.,TRBV5-1,CASSFQVSTDTQYF,TGCGCCAGCAGCTTCCAGGTTAGCACAGATACGCAGTATTTT
TRBJ1-1,once,TRBD1,TRBV20-1,CSARETGATEAFF,TGCAGTGCTAGAGAAACAGGGGCCACTGAAGCTTTCTTT
TRBJ2-5,.,.,TRBV7-2,CASSLVLANLKETQYF,TGTGCCAGCAGCTTAGTCCTAGCAAATCTAAAAGAGACCCAGTACTTC
TRBJ1-5,.,.,TRBV5-6,CASSLGGAENQPQHF,TGTGCCAGCAGCTTGGGTGGAGCGGAGAATCAGCCCCAGCATTTT
TRBJ2-3,once,TRBD2,TRBV4-2,CASSQDPVGSGGARTDTQYF,TGTGCCAGCAGCCAAGATCCGGTGGGTAGCGGGGGGGCGCGCACAGATACGCAGTATTTT
TRBJ1-2,.,TRBD1,TRBV19,CASSSGTELYGYTF,TGTGCCAGTAGTTCCGGGACAGAGCTCTATGGCTACACCTTC
TRBJ1-3,.,TRBD1,TRBV20-1,CSAHKADRGEYGNTIYF,TGCAGTGCTCACAAAGCGGACAGGGGGGAGTATGGAAACACCATATATTTT
TRBJ2-1,.,TRBD2,TRBV5-6,CASSWGGSGRVYNEQFF,TGTGCCAGCAGCTGGGGGGGTAGCGGGAGGGTTTACAATGAGCAGTTCTTC
TRBJ1-6,.,.,TRBV9,CASSVAGSPLHF,TGTGCCAGCAGCGTAGCGGGTTCACCCCTCCACTTT
TRBJ2-7,.,TRBD1,TRBV6-5,CASSYTSGQGIWYEQYF,TGTGCCAGCAGTTACACTTCGGGACAGGGAATCTGGTACGAGCAGTACTTC